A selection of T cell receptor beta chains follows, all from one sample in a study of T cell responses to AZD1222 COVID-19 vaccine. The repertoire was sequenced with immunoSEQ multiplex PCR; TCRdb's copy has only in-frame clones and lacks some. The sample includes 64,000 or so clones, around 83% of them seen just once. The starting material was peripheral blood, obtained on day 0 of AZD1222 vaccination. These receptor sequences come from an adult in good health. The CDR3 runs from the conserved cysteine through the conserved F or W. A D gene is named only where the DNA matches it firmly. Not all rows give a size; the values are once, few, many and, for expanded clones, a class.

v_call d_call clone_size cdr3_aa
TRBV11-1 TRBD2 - CASSLALAGVGKNEQFF
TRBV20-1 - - CSASGDGDTETQYF
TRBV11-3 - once CASSLRTANPRELFF
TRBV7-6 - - CASSLGMGGYEQYF
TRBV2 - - CASSLLGDTQYF
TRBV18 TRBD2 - CASQGLAGSTDTQYF
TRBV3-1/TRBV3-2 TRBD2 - CASSQDNSGGPGEQFF
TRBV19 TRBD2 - CASSDAGRDIQYF
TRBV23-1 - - CASSSPPTSSGANVLTF
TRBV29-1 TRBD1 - CSVGEGALDTEAFF
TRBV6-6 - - CASSHLSASEQYF
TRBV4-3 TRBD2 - CASSQDVAGGRTDTQYF
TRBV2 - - CASRVRGTDTQYF
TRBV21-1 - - CEETSNQPQHF
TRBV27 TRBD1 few CASSLQDRGTDTQYF
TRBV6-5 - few CASRPGPHTEAFF
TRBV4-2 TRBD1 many CASTHDDWGTGKPYEQYF
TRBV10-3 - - CAISVERNYGYTF
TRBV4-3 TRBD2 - CASSQGEGNEQFF
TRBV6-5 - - CASRPTGRETQYF
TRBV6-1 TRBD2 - CASSEGLAASYEQYF
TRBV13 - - CASSLAGVLAKNIQYF
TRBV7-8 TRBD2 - CASSHTREGFSYEQYF
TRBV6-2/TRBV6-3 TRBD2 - CASSYLPDLAGGLSDQETQYF
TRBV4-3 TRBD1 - CASSQFAIRGTVEAFF
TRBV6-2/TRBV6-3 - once CASSYSRGYTQYF
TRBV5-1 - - CASSWGDDTEAFF
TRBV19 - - CASSIERRQPQHF
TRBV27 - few CASSLGGEEKLFF
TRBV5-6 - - CASSRRNEQYF
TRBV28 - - CASRDVDGTSPLHF
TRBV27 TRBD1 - CASSSHDRAAYEQYF
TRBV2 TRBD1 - CASRDRGRGNTGELFF
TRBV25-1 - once CASSPFGGDGYTF
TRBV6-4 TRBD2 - CASSDGLAGNSYEQYF
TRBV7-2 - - CASSNRQLSYEQYF
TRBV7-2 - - CASSLSLLSYNEQFF
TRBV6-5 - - CASSYSVGLGAEQYF
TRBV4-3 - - CASSQVWAGDSPLHF
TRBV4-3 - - CASSQDGQRSTEAFF
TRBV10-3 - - CAISRTAEKLFF
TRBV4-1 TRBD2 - CASSQGLARSSYEQYF
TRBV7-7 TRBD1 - CASSLLGTGGLNEQFF
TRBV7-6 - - CASSLGTVEQYF
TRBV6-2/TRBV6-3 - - CASSHPPIGGVNTEAFF
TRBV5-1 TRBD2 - CASSVASGEEKETQYF
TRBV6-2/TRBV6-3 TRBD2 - CASSHLLAGGWNEQFF
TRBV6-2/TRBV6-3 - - CASSRRGTGELFF
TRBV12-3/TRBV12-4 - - CASSPWTGEAFF
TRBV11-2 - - CASSLSGVNTEAFF
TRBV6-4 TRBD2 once CASSISSGGADTQYF
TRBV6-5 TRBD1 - CASSYADRYNEQFF
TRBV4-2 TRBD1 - CASTKDDWGTGKPYEQYF
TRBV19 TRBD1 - CASSPVTGYDSYEQYF
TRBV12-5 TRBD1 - CASGLGQGAYEQYF
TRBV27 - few CASSLGEGLQPQHF
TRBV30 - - CAWTGWGKNSNYGYTF
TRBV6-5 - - CASSVTILSGEQYF
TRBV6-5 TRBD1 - CASSYGRGLETQYF